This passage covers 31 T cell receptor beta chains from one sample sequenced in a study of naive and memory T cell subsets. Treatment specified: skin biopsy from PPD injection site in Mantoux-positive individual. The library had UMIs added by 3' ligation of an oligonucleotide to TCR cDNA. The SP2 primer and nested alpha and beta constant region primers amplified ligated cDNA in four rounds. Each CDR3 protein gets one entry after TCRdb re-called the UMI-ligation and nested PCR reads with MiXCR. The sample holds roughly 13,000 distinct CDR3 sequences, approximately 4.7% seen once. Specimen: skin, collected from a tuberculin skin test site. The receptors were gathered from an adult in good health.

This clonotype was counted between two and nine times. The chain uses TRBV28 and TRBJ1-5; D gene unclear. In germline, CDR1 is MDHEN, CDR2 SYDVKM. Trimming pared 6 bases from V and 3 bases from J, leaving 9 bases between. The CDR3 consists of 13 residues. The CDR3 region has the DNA TGTGCCAGCAGCGTAGGGTACAATCAGCCCCAGCATTTT. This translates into CASSVGYNQPQHF.

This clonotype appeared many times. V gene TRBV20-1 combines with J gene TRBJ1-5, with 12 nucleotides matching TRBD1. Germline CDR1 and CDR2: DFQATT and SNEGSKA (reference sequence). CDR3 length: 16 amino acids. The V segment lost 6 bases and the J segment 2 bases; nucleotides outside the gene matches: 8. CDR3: CSAPGQGAMGNQPQHF. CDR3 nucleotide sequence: TGCAGTGCGCCGGGACAGGGGGCCATGGGCAATCAGCCCCAGCATTTT.

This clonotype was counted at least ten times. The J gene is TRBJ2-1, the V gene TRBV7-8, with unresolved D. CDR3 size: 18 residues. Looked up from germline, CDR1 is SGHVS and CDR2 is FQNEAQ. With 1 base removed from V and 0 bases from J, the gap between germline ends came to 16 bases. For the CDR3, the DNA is TGTGCCAGCAGCTTAGGGAACTTTAGAATGAGCTCCTACAATGAGCAGTTCTTC. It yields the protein CASSLGNFRMSSYNEQFF.

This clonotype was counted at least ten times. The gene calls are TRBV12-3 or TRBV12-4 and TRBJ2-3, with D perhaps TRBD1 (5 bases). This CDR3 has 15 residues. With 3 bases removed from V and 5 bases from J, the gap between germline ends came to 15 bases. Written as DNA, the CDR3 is TGTGCCAGCAGTTTTCAGGGAAATCGAGGAGATACGCAGTATTTT. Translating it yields CASSFQGNRGDTQYF.

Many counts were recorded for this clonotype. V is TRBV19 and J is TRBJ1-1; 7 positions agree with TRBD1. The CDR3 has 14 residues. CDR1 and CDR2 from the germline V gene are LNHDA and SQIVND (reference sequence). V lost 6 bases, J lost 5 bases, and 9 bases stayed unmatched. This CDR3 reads CASSTLSGQTEAFF. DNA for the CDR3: TGTGCCAGTAGCACTCTCTCGGGACAGACTGAAGCTTTCTTT.

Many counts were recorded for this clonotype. CDR3 loop: CSVEQGPYGYTF. CDR3 in DNA: TGCAGCGTTGAGCAGGGGCCGTATGGCTACACCTTC. The chain uses TRBV29-1 and TRBJ1-2; tentative D call: TRBD1 (6 bases). This CDR3 comprises 12 residues. Per the germline V gene, CDR1 is SQVTM and CDR2 is ANQGSEA. V gave up 3 bases and J gave up 5 bases, with 10 bases separating them.

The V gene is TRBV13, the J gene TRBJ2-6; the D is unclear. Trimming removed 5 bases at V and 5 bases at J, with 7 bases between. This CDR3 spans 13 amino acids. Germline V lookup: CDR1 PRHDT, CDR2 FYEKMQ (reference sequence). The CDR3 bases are TGTGCCAGCAGCAAGGAGAGGGCCAACGTCCTGACTTTC. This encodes CASSKERANVLTF.

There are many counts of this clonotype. DNA of the CDR3: TGTGCCAGCAGCTTACGCAGGGTGAACAATGAGCAGTTCTTC. This encodes CASSLRRVNNEQFF. The chain couples TRBV7-6 to TRBJ2-1, with D possibly matching TRBD1 (5 bases). Germline CDR1 and CDR2: SGHVS and FNYEAQ. This CDR3 has 14 residues. The germline V and J ends were trimmed by 2 bases and 5 bases, with 10 bases remaining between them.

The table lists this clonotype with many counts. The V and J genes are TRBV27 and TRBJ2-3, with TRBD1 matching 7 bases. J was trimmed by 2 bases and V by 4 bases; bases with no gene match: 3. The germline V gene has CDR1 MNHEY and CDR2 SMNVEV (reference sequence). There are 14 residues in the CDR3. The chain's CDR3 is CASSSGQYTDTQYF. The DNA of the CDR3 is TGTGCCAGCAGTTCGGGACAGTACACAGATACGCAGTATTTT.

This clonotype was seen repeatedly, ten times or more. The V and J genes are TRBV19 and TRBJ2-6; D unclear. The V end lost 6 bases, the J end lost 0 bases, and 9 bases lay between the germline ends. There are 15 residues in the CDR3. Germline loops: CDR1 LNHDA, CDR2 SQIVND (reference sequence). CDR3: CASSALSSGANVLTF. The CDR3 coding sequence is TGTGCCAGTAGCGCCCTGAGCTCTGGGGCCAACGTCCTGACTTTC.

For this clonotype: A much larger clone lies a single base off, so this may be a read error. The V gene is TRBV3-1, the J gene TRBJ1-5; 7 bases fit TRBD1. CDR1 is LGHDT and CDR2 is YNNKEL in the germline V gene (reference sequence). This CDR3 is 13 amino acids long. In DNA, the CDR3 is TGTGCCAGCAGCCTTAACAGGGGTCAGCCCCAGAATTTT. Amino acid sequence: CASSLNRGQPQNF.

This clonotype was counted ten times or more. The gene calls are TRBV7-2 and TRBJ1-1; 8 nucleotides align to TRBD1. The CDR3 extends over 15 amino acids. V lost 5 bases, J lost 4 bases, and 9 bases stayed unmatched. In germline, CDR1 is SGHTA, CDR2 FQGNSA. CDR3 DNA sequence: TGTGCCAGCAGCGCCAGGACAGGGTTTATCACTGAAGCTTTCTTT. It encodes CASSARTGFITEAFF. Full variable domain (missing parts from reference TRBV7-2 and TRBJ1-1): GAGVSQSPSNKVTEKGKDVELRCDPISGHTALYWYRQSLGQGLEFLIYFQGNSAPDKSGLPSDRFSAERTGGSVSTLTIQRTQQEDSAVYLCASSARTGFITEAFFGQGTRLTVV.

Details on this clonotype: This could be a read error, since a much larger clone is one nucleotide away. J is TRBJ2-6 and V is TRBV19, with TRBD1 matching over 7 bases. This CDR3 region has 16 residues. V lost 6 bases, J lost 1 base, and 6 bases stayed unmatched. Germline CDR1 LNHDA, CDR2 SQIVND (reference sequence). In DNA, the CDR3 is TGTGCCAGTAGATCGGACAGGACGTCTGGGGCCAACGTCCTGACTTTC. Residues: CASRSDRTSGANVLTF.

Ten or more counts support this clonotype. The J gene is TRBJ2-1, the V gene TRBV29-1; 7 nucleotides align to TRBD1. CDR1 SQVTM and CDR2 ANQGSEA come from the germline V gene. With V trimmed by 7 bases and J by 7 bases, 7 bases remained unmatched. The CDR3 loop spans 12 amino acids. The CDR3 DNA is TGCAGCGCTAGAACAGGGGTTAATGAGCAGTTCTTC. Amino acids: CSARTGVNEQFF.

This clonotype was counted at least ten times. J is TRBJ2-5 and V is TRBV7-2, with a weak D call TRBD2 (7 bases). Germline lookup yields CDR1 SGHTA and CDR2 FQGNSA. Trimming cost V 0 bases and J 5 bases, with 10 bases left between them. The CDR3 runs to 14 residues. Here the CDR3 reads CASSLAGGPETQYF. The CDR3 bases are TGTGCCAGCAGCTTAGCGGGGGGGCCCGAGACCCAGTACTTC.

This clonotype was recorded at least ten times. In DNA, the CDR3 is TGCAGCGCCCTCGCAGGGGGCATGGGAAACACCATATATTTT. It is translated as CSALAGGMGNTIYF. The chain is built from TRBV29-1 and TRBJ1-3; TRBD1 matches 8 bases. The germline V gene has CDR1 SQVTM and CDR2 ANQGSEA. The V and J ends lost 7 bases and 4 bases, in that order; junction bases with no gene match: 9. This CDR3 has 14 amino acids.

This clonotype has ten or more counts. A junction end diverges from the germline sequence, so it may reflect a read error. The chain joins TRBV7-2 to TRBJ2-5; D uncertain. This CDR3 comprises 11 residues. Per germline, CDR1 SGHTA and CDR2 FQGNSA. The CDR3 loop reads CASSLAASRHF. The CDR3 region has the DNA TGTGCCAGCAGCTTAGCGGCTAGTCGGCACTTC.

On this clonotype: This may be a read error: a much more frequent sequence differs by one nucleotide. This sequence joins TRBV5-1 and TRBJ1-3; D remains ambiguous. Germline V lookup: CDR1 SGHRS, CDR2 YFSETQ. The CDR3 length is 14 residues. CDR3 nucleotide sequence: TGCGCCAGCAGCTTGGGTTTCTCCGGAAACACCATAAATTTT. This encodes CASSLGFSGNTINF.

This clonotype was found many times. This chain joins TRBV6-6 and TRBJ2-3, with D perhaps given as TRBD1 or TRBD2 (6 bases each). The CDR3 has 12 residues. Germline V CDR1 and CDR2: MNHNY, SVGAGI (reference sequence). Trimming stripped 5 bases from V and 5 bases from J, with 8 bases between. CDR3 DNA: TGTGCCAGCAGTGGAGGGGGAGATACGCAGTATTTT. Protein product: CASSGGGDTQYF.

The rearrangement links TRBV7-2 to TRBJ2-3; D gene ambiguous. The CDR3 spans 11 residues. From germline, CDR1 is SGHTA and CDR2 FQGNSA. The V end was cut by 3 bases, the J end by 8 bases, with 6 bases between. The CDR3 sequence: CASSFHGTQYF. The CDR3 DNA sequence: TGTGCCAGCAGCTTCCATGGTACGCAGTATTTT.

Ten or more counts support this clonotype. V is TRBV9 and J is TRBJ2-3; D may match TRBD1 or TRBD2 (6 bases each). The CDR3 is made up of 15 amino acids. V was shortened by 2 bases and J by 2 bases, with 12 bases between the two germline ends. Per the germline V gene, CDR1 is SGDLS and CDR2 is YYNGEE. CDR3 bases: TGTGCCAGCAGCGTGATTGGGGGGCCCACAGATACGCAGTATTTT. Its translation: CASSVIGGPTDTQYF.

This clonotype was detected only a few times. The CDR3 region is CASSSGLARLVGKNEQFF. CDR3 nucleotides: TGTGCCAGCAGTAGCGGACTAGCGCGTTTAGTCGGAAAAAATGAGCAGTTCTTC. This chain links TRBV9 with TRBJ2-1; the match to TRBD2 covers 9 bases. This CDR3 has 18 residues. CDR1 and CDR2 (germline): SGDLS, YYNGEE. J lost 7 bases, V lost 5 bases, and 19 bases had no gene match. Looking up the rest from reference TRBV9 and TRBJ2-1 gives the full variable domain: DSGVTQTPKHLITATGQRVTLRCSPRSGDLSVYWYQQSLDQGLQFLIQYYNGEERAKGNILERFSAQQFPDLHSELNLSSLELGDSALYFCASSSGLARLVGKNEQFFGPGTRLTVL.

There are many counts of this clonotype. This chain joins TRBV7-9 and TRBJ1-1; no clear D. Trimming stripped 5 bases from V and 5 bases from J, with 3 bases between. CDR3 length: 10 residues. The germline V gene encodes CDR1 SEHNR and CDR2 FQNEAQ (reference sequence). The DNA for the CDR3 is TGTGCCAGCAGCGGAACTGAAGCTTTCTTT. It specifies CASSGTEAFF.

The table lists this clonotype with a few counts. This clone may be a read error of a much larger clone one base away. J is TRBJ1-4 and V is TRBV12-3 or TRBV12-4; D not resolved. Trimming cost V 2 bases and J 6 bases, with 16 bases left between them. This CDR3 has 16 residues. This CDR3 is CASSLSLGQSHEKLFF. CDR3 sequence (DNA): TGTGCCAGCAGTTTATCTTTGGGCCAGAGCCATGAAAAACTGTTTTTT.

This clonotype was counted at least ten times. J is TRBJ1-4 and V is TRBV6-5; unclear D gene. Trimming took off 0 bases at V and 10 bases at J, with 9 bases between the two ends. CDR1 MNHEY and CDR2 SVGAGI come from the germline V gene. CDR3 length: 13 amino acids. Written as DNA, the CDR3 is TGTGCCAGCAGTTACTCGTCCGGCGGAAAACTGTTTTTT. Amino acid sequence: CASSYSSGGKLFF.

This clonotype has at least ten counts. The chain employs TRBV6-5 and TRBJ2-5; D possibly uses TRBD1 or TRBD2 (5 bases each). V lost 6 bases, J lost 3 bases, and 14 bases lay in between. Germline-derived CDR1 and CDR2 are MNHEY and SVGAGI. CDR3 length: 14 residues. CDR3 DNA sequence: TGTGCCAGCAGCAAAAGGGACCTAAAAGAGACCCAGTACTTC. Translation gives CASSKRDLKETQYF.

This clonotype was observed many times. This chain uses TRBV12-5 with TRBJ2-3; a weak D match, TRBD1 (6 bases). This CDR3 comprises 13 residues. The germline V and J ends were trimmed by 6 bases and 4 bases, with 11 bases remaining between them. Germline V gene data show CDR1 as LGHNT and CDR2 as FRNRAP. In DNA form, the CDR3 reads TGTGCTAGTGGCCCACAGGGTGCAGATACGCAGTATTTT. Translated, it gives CASGPQGADTQYF.

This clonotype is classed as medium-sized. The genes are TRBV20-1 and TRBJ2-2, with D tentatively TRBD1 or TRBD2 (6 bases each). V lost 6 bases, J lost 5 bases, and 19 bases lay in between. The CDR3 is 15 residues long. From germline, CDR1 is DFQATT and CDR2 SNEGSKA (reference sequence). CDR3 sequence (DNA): TGCAGTGCGTCATTTTCCGGGGGCCGGACCGGGGAGCTGTTTTTT. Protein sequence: CSASFSGGRTGELFF.

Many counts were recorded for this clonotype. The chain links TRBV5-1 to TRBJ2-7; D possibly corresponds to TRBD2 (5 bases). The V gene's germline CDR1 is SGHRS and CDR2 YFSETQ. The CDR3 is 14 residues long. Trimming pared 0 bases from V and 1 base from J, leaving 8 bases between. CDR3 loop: CASSLDGDSYEQYF. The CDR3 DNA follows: TGCGCCAGCAGCTTGGACGGGGATTCCTACGAGCAGTACTTC.

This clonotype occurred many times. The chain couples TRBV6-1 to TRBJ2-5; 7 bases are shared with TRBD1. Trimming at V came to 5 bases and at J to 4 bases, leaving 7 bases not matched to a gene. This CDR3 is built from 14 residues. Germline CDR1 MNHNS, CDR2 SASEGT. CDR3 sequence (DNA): TGTGCCAGCAGTCAAAACAGGGGTCGAGAGACCCAGTACTTC. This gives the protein CASSQNRGRETQYF.

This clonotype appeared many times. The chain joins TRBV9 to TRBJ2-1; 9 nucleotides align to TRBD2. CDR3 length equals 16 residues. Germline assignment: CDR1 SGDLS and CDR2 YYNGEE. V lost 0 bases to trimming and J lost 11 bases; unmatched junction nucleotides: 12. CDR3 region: CASSVGLQAGGPKQFF. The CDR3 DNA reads TGTGCCAGCAGCGTAGGGCTCCAGGCGGGGGGGCCTAAGCAGTTCTTC.